One and the same sample provided the 10 T cell receptor beta chains below, sequenced in a study of cytomegalovirus exposure and HLA in healthy donors. The PCR contained 60 Vbeta and 13 Jbeta primers. The data were produced by immunoSEQ multiplex PCR, yet TCRdb's version contains in-frame clones alone and is incomplete. The sample lists 140,000 to 150,000 clones; about 72% were seen once. What was sequenced was PBMCs. All receptors come from a man between 35 and 55 years old in good health and CMV-seronegative.

V is TRBV10-2 and J is TRBJ1-1; unclear D gene. Germline CDR1 WSHSY, CDR2 SAAADI. The CDR3 has 13 amino acids. V gave up 9 bases and J gave up 3 bases, with 14 bases separating them. CDR3 in DNA: TGCGCCAGTGCTTGGTCGGGAGACACTGAAGCTTTCTTT. Its protein is CASAWSGDTEAFF.

CDR3 sequence: CASSLSGQGYGYTF. CDR3 DNA sequence: TGTGCCAGCAGTTTATCGGGACAGGGATATGGCTACACCTTC. This chain uses TRBV28 with TRBJ1-2, with TRBD1 matching 9 bases. Germline V gene sequence: CDR1 MDHEN, CDR2 SYDVKM. The V and J ends lost 1 base and 5 bases, in that order; junction bases with no gene match: 2. CDR3 size: 14 residues.

The rearrangement uses TRBV28 and TRBJ2-1; D is perhaps TRBD2 (6 bases). The CDR3 has 15 residues. The germline V and J ends were trimmed by 3 bases and 0 bases, with 9 bases remaining between them. In germline, CDR1 is MDHEN, CDR2 SYDVKM. The CDR3 DNA reads TGTGCCAGCAGTTTCCTCGGGAGCTCCTACAATGAGCAGTTCTTC. It is translated as CASSFLGSSYNEQFF.

This clone appeared a few times. The chain combines TRBV10-3 with TRBJ2-2; the match to TRBD1 covers 8 bases. Losses at the gene ends were 4 bases for V and 4 bases for J; bases not matched to a gene: 8. The CDR3 runs to 16 residues. Germline CDR1 and CDR2: ENHRY and SYGVKD. For the CDR3, the DNA is TGTGCCATCAGTGGGGAAGGACAGGGTGTCACCGGGGAGCTGTTTTTT. The encoded protein is CAISGEGQGVTGELFF.

The chain recombines TRBV12-5 with TRBJ1-5, with D possibly TRBD1 on 6 matching bases. There are 15 residues in the CDR3. The germline gives CDR1 LGHNT, CDR2 FRNRAP. V lost 2 bases, J lost 6 bases, and 14 bases lay in between. CDR3 DNA sequence: TGTGCTAGTGGTTTGATGGCAGGGGTGGTTCAGCCCCAGCATTTT. This encodes CASGLMAGVVQPQHF.

This clone showed up just a few times. The rearrangement uses TRBV7-3 and TRBJ2-7; TRBD1 is a possible D gene (5 bases). CDR1 and CDR2 (germline): SGHTA, FQGTGA. The length of the CDR3 is 13 residues. The ends were cut back, 5 bases at V and 3 bases at J, with 11 bases in the middle. The CDR3 sequence: CASSPNRGYEQYF. The CDR3 DNA reads as TGTGCCAGCAGCCCAAATAGGGGCTACGAGCAGTACTTC.

The rearrangement uses TRBV7-9 and TRBJ2-7; D perhaps matches TRBD2 (6 bases). The CDR3 is 13 residues long. CDR1 SEHNR and CDR2 FQNEAQ come from the germline V gene (reference sequence). The germline V and J ends were trimmed by 5 bases and 5 bases, with 13 bases remaining between them. DNA for the CDR3: TGTGCCAGCAGCCCTAGGGGAGGCCACGAGCAGTACTTC. It encodes CASSPRGGHEQYF.

This clone has only a few counts. The CDR3 reads CASSPGQGYYGYTF. DNA for the CDR3: TGCGCCAGCAGCCCGGGACAGGGTTACTATGGCTACACCTTC. V is TRBV5-1 and J is TRBJ1-2; 9 nucleotides align to TRBD1. There are 14 residues in the CDR3. From germline, CDR1 is SGHRS and CDR2 YFSETQ. V gave up 4 bases and J gave up 3 bases; unmatched junction bases: 4.

The V and J genes are TRBV30 and TRBJ2-5, with TRBD1 matching 7 bases. The J call may be incorrect, as the DNA end agrees better with TRBJ2-7. Germline V gene lookup returns CDR1 GTSNPN and CDR2 SVGIG (reference sequence). The CDR3 is 14 amino acids. This chain's CDR3 is CAWSQIFNRGEQYF. CDR3 nucleotide sequence: TGTGCCTGGAGTCAAATATTCAACAGGGGCGAGCAGTACTTC.

The chain joins TRBV5-1 to TRBJ2-1; TRBD1 matches 11 bases. Germline CDR1 reads SGHRS; CDR2 reads YFSETQ. CDR3 length equals 15 residues. The V and J ends lost 4 bases and 5 bases, in that order; junction bases with no gene match: 5. The CDR3 DNA reads TGCGCCAGCAGCCTGGAGGGACAGGGGGACAATGAGCAGTTCTTC. Translation: CASSLEGQGDNEQFF. The variable domain in full, with the rest retrieved from reference TRBV5-1 and TRBJ2-1, is KAGVTQTPRYLIKTRGQQVTLSCSPISGHRSVSWYQQTPGQGLQFLFEYFSETQRNKGNFPGRFSGRQFSNSRSEMNVSTLELGDSALYLCASSLEGQGDNEQFFGPGTRLTVL.